The 3 T cell receptor beta chains below were found in one sample sequenced in a study of shared clonotypes between healthy human individuals. Generated by immunoSEQ multiplex PCR, the TCRdb table keeps only in-frame clones and is missing some. The profile shows 400,000 to 550,000 clones, 70% to 85% of them singletons. Input material: PBMCs. The receptors shown here come from a middle-aged woman in good health. Some clones in this sample may be carry-over from other donors' samples.

This clone is a singleton in its sample. V and J are TRBV19 and TRBJ1-5, with D hard to call. The CDR3 is 14 residues long. Trimming cost V 1 base and J 3 bases, with 7 bases left between them. Germline CDR1 LNHDA, CDR2 SQIVND (reference sequence). The CDR3 bases are TGTGCCAGTAGTATAGCGGGGAACAATCAGCCCCAGCATTTT. Translation gives CASSIAGNNQPQHF. The full variable domain, completed using reference TRBV19 and TRBJ1-5, is DGGITQSPKYLFRKEGQNVTLSCEQNLNHDAMYWYRQDPGQGLRLIYYSQIVNDFQKGDIAEGYSVSREKKESFPLTVTSAQKNPTAFYLCASSIAGNNQPQHFGDGTRLSIL.

The chain has TRBV15 and TRBJ1-3; possibly TRBD1 for D (6 bases). Germline V gene lookup returns CDR1 LNHNV and CDR2 YYDKDF (reference sequence). Trimming took off 2 bases at V and 0 bases at J, with 8 bases between the two ends. The CDR3 has 15 residues. Here the CDR3 DNA reads TGTGCCACCAGCAGATCAGGGGTCTCTGGAAACACCATATATTTT. Protein sequence: CATSRSGVSGNTIYF.

This clone has only a few counts. V and J are TRBV27 and TRBJ2-1; perhaps D is TRBD1 or TRBD2 (5 bases each). V dropped 8 bases and J dropped 3 bases, with 14 bases sitting between them. CDR1 and CDR2 (germline): MNHEY, SMNVEV (reference sequence). The CDR3 consists of 14 residues. In DNA form, the CDR3 reads TGTGCCAGCCATCGCCGGGGCGGCTACAATGAGCAGTTCTTC. Protein: CASHRRGGYNEQFF.